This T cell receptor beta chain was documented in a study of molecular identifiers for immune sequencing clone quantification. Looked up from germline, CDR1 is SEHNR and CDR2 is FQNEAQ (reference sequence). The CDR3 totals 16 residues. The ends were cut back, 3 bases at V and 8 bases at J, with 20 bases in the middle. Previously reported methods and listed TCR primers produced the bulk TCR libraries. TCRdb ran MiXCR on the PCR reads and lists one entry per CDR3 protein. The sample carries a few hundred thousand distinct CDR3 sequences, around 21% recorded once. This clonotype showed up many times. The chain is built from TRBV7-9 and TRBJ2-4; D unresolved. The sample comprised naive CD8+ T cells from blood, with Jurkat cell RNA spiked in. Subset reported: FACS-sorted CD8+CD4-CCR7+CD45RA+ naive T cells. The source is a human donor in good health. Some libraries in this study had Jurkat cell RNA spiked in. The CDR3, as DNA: TGTGCCAGCAGCTTGGGCCCGGACCGCGGTACCTACATTCAGTACTTC. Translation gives CASSLGPDRGTYIQYF.